A selection of T cell receptor beta chains follows, all from one sample in a study of T cells in tumors after PD-1 blockade. Sequencing used immunoSEQ multiplex PCR; TCRdb keeps in-frame clones, though not all of them. The data show approximately 48,000 clones, more than 65% seen once. The sequencing here drew on PBMCs, taken before anti-PD-1 treatment. These receptors were taken from a human donor with basal cell carcinoma. CDR3s include the opening cysteine and the closing phenylalanine or tryptophan. A D gene is named only where the DNA matches it firmly. Clone size appears in some rows only: once, few, many, or a class for an expanded clone.

d_call | j_call | cdr3_length | clone_size | v_call | cdr3_nt | cdr3_aa
TRBD2 | TRBJ2-3 | 16 | NA | TRBV15 | TGTGCCACCAGCCACGCTAGCGGGGGGCACACAGATACGCAGTATTTT | CATSHASGGHTDTQYF
TRBD1 | TRBJ2-7 | 14 | NA | TRBV29-1 | TGCAGCGTCGAAGATCCGGGACAGGGCTACGAGCAGTACTTC | CSVEDPGQGYEQYF
NA | TRBJ2-7 | 14 | few | TRBV7-2 | TGTGCCAGCAGTCCAGGGGCCCTCTCCTACGAGCAGTACTTC | CASSPGALSYEQYF
NA | TRBJ2-6 | 15 | NA | TRBV5-1 | TGCGCCAGCAGCTCAGGGGTGGCTGGGGCCAACGTCCTGACTTTC | CASSSGVAGANVLTF
TRBD1 | TRBJ1-2 | 16 | NA | TRBV5-5 | TGTGCCAGCAGCTTGTTGACGGGACAGGGAGTCGTCGGCTACACCTTC | CASSLLTGQGVVGYTF
NA | TRBJ2-3 | 15 | NA | TRBV6-5 | TGTGCCAGCAGGTTATCGGGGGCTAGCACAGATACGCAGTATTTT | CASRLSGASTDTQYF
NA | TRBJ1-3 | 15 | NA | TRBV28 | TGTGCCAGCAGTTTATTGGCAGGGTCTGGAAACACCATATATTTT | CASSLLAGSGNTIYF
TRBD2 | TRBJ2-5 | 16 | NA | TRBV4-1 | TGCGCCAGCAGCCATGTCCTCGGGGCGGGGGGGGAGACCCAGTACTTC | CASSHVLGAGGETQYF
NA | TRBJ1-3 | 12 | few | TRBV30 | TGTGCCTGGACAGGGATCTACCAAACCATATATTTT | CAWTGIYQTIYF
NA | TRBJ2-2 | 15 | NA | TRBV5-4 | TGTGCCAGCAGTCCCCGGGGATTAGCCCCCGGGGAGCTGTTTTTT | CASSPRGLAPGELFF
NA | TRBJ1-6 | 17 | NA | TRBV6-6 | TGTGCCAGCAGTCCCCCAACCCAGGGGCCCAATAATTCACCCCTCCACTTT | CASSPPTQGPNNSPLHF
TRBD1 | TRBJ1-6 | 18 | NA | TRBV7-8 | TGTGCCAGCAGCTGGACAGGGGGCGAGGGGTCCTATAATTCACCCCTCCACTTT | CASSWTGGEGSYNSPLHF
NA | TRBJ1-1 | 13 | NA | TRBV30 | TGTGCCTGGAGTGTAGCAGAGAACACTGAAGCTTTCTTT | CAWSVAENTEAFF
NA | TRBJ2-2 | 15 | NA | TRBV9 | TGTGCCAGCAGCGTGGGGCACGTCGACACCGGGGAGCTGTTTTTT | CASSVGHVDTGELFF
NA | TRBJ1-5 | 15 | NA | TRBV7-2 | TGTGCCAGCAGCTTAGACCCCGGGGAGACTCAGCCCCAGCATTTT | CASSLDPGETQPQHF
NA | TRBJ1-3 | 13 | few | TRBV6-5 | TGTCCCCTTGGCAGCCTCTCTGGAAACACCATATATTTT | CPLGSLSGNTIYF
TRBD1 | TRBJ2-7 | 15 | once | TRBV6-5 | TGTGCCAGCCAAGGTGGGGGACAGGGATTCTACGAGCAGTACTTC | CASQGGGQGFYEQYF
NA | TRBJ2-7 | 14 | few | TRBV5-6 | TGTGCCAGCAGCTTGACGGCTAGCAGGTACGAGCAGTACTTC | CASSLTASRYEQYF
TRBD1 | TRBJ1-4 | 16 | NA | TRBV6-1 | TGTGCCAGCAGTGATAGCCCGACAGGGCTTAATGAAAAACTGTTTTTT | CASSDSPTGLNEKLFF
NA | TRBJ1-2 | 16 | NA | TRBV24-1 | TGTGCCACCAGTGGCACCGGGGCCGTCGGCTCCTATGGCTACACCTTC | CATSGTGAVGSYGYTF
TRBD1 | TRBJ1-3 | 17 | NA | TRBV5-1 | TGCGCCAGCAGCTTGGCCGGGACAGGGCTCTCTGGAAACACCATATATTTT | CASSLAGTGLSGNTIYF
NA | TRBJ2-3 | 14 | NA | TRBV30 | TGTGCCTGGAGTGTAGGAGTGCACACAGATACGCAGTATTTT | CAWSVGVHTDTQYF
NA | TRBJ2-3 | 15 | NA | TRBV30 | TGTGCCTGGACGGGGGATTTCAACCTTGGGGGTACGCAGTATTTT | CAWTGDFNLGGTQYF
TRBD1 | TRBJ2-3 | 15 | NA | TRBV5-4 | TGTGCCAGCAGCTTGGCAGAGACAGGGTCGGATACGCAGTATTTT | CASSLAETGSDTQYF